The clone carrying this T cell receptor (beta chain) appeared once. Antigen unknown. Assay used: immunoSEQ multiplex PCR; TCRdb lists only in-frame clones, some missing. The sample includes tens of thousands of clones, around 81% of them seen just once. This sample is part of a study of graft-versus-host responses after intestinal transplantation. The length of the CDR3 is 18 residues. Trimming shortened V by 5 bases and J by 1 base, and 21 bases separated the two germline ends. Germline CDR1 reads SGHAT; CDR2 reads FQDESV (reference sequence). Investigators treated the graft tissue so that it released intraepithelial and lamina propria lymphocytes. General study points: Recipient marrow contained GvH clones, some of which appeared first in ileum or blood. Association was observed between peak circulating GvH clone levels and early post-transplant HvG declines. Within allografts, high graft-versus-host to host-versus-graft clonal ratios were seen among patients with graft-donor T cell macrochimerism.

Sequencing was performed on ileum tissue, taken 12 days after intestinal transplant. V and J are TRBV11-1 and TRBJ2-1, with D possibly matching TRBD2 (6 bases). The receptor was isolated from a human patient who received an intestinal transplant, so some T cells may come from the graft donor. The CDR3 reads CASSPEPFRGESYNEQFF. For the CDR3, the DNA is TGTGCCAGCAGCCCCGAGCCCTTTCGCGGGGAGTCCTACAATGAGCAGTTCTTC.